This T cell receptor beta chain was profiled in a study of blood T cell repertoires in COVID-19. At the level of the study: Collection of acute and convalescent COVID-19 samples took place in the United States, Italy and Spain.

This clone is a singleton in its sample. Data came from immunoSEQ multiplex PCR; TCRdb stores just in-frame clones and leaves some out. The sample holds roughly 310,000 clones, under 95% seen once. Trimming removed 1 base from V and 0 bases from J, with 12 bases in between. This CDR3 contains 16 residues. Germline lookup yields CDR1 KGHSH and CDR2 LQKENI. The source is a man aged 55-75 years who had recovered from COVID-19. J is TRBJ1-1 and V is TRBV18; no reliable D call. Sequencing used PBMCs or T cells enriched from blood (not recorded which). CDR3 bases: TGTGCCAGCTCACCACTGACGACGGGGATGAACACTGAAGCTTTCTTT. Its translation: CASSPLTTGMNTEAFF.